Below, 7 T cell receptor beta chains from the same sample are listed, as sequenced in a study of T-cell memory formation after mild COVID-19. MiXCR, run by TCRdb on the 5' RACE reads, gives a single entry per CDR3 protein. The sample includes 150,000 to 200,000 distinct CDR3 sequences, under 15% of them seen just once. The sequenced sample consisted of PBMCs or a T cell subset sorted from them (not recorded which). The receptors were sampled from a man younger than 35 who had mild COVID-19 (a few samples of this study predate the infection). Cell type and time point are not known.

The chain employs TRBV6-5 and TRBJ1-2; TRBD1 is a possible D gene (6 bases). Germline V CDR1 and CDR2: MNHEY, SVGAGI. V lost 2 bases and J 1 base, leaving 14 bases between the germline ends. The CDR3 contains 16 residues. DNA of the CDR3: TGTGCCAGCAGTTACGGGGCAGGGGCGATTAACTATGGCTACACCTTC. Protein product: CASSYGAGAINYGYTF.

This clonotype appeared a few times. This chain joins TRBV5-1 and TRBJ2-3; D may be TRBD2 (5 bases). V was clipped by 1 base and J by 6 bases, with 6 bases between them. Germline assignment: CDR1 SGHRS and CDR2 YFSETQ. The CDR3 has 12 amino acids. The CDR3 here is CASSLPGDTQYF. The CDR3 bases are TGCGCCAGCAGCTTGCCGGGGGATACGCAGTATTTT. The variable domain in full, completed from reference TRBV5-1 and TRBJ2-3, reads KAGVTQTPRYLIKTRGQQVTLSCSPISGHRSVSWYQQTPGQGLQFLFEYFSETQRNKGNFPGRFSGRQFSNSRSEMNVSTLELGDSALYLCASSLPGDTQYFGPGTRLTVL.

This chain joins TRBV5-5 and TRBJ1-6; no clear D. CDR1 and CDR2 (germline): SGHKS, YYEKEE (reference sequence). CDR3 size: 15 residues. Trimming removed 0 bases from V and 9 bases from J, with 13 bases in between. The CDR3 sequence: CASSLEPKGGSPLHF. In DNA, the CDR3 is TGTGCCAGCAGCTTGGAGCCTAAAGGTGGTTCACCCCTCCACTTT.

The V gene is TRBV11-3, the J gene TRBJ2-1; TRBD1 matches 9 bases. CDR1 and CDR2 from the germline V gene are SGHNT and YENEEA. The CDR3 extends over 15 amino acids. Trimming took 5 bases from V and 0 from J; bases not matched to a gene: 2. CDR3 DNA sequence: TGTGCCAGCAGCATGGACAGGGGCTCCTACAATGAGCAGTTCTTC. Translation: CASSMDRGSYNEQFF. The variable domain in full, with the rest retrieved from reference TRBV11-3 and TRBJ2-1, is EAGVVQSPRYKIIEKKQPVAFWCNPISGHNTLYWYLQNLGQGPELLIRYENEEAVDDSQLPKDRFSAERLKGVDSTLKIQPAELGDSAVYLCASSMDRGSYNEQFFGPGTRLTVL.

This clonotype was seen more than once but under ten times. This sequence joins TRBV4-1 and TRBJ1-2; TRBD1 aligns across 8 bases. CDR1 and CDR2 from the germline V gene are MGHRA and YSYEKL. With V trimmed by 1 base and J by 0 bases, 1 base remained unmatched. The CDR3 loop spans 15 amino acids. DNA of the CDR3: TGCGCCAGCAGCCAAGCGGGACAGGCTAACTATGGCTACACCTTC. This gives the protein CASSQAGQANYGYTF.

In its sample, this clonotype was seen many times. The V and J genes are TRBV2 and TRBJ1-5; D unclear. Germline CDR1 reads SNHLY; CDR2 reads FYNNEI. The V end was cut by 6 bases, the J end by 5 bases, with 8 bases between. The CDR3 loop spans 12 amino acids. In DNA form, the CDR3 reads TGTGCCAGCAGCCGTCGGGATCAGCCCCAGCATTTT. Translating gives CASSRRDQPQHF.

V gene TRBV4-1 combines with J gene TRBJ2-3; a weak D match, TRBD2 (6 bases). V gave up 0 bases and J gave up 2 bases, with 9 bases separating them. Germline V lookup: CDR1 MGHRA, CDR2 YSYEKL. The CDR3 is 15 residues long. CDR3 region: CASSQEGGATDTQYF. The DNA of the CDR3 is TGCGCCAGCAGCCAAGAAGGCGGGGCCACAGATACGCAGTATTTT.